The rows below give T cell receptor beta chains drawn from one sample of a study of cytomegalovirus exposure and HLA in healthy donors. Measured with immunoSEQ multiplex PCR; TCRdb has only the in-frame clones, and not every one. The data show about 130,000 clones, and the top ten clones hold around 1.6%. Sequences were obtained from PBMCs. These TCRs come from a woman aged 40 to 50 in good health and CMV-seropositive. CDR3s include the opening cysteine and the closing phenylalanine or tryptophan.

j_gene | v_gene | CDR3aa
TRBJ2-1 | TRBV4-1 | CASSRGGSADNEQFF
TRBJ1-2 | TRBV28 | CASSFPGTGDLNGYTF
TRBJ1-2 | TRBV28 | CAGGGGINYGYTF
TRBJ2-2 | TRBV7-6 | CASSRRTGGIGELFF
TRBJ1-1 | TRBV28 | CATLTGTATSNTEAFF
TRBJ1-1 | TRBV7-9 | CASSSRQGMNTEAFF
TRBJ2-2 | TRBV2 | CASSRQGRDTGELFF
TRBJ2-3 | TRBV4-3 | CASSQGTGGTDTQYF
TRBJ2-6 | TRBV5-4 | CASSEIAGLGANVLTF
TRBJ1-1 | TRBV27 | CASSGGRNTEAFF
TRBJ2-1 | TRBV29-1 | CSSGWYNEQFF
TRBJ1-1 | TRBV5-6 | CASSSTGILGTEAFF
TRBJ2-1 | TRBV7-8 | CASSLVPSGASSYNEQFF
TRBJ2-1 | TRBV7-9 | CASSLGAGDEQFF
TRBJ2-5 | TRBV7-9 | CASGQVVETQYF
TRBJ2-1 | TRBV6-5 | CASSYSGTGNNEQFF
TRBJ2-3 | TRBV2 | CASSLGTSGTYTDTQYF
TRBJ2-2 | TRBV7-8 | CASRWTSGRVGGELFF
TRBJ1-1 | TRBV19 | CASSIGIANTEAFF
TRBJ2-3 | TRBV7-3 | CASSPRRESTDTQYF
TRBJ2-7 | TRBV15 | CATSRDLAGDREQYF
TRBJ2-5 | TRBV10-3 | CAISGGGETQYF
TRBJ2-3 | TRBV28 | CASSTTGTSGTASTDTQYF
TRBJ2-1 | TRBV5-1 | CASSLNSGTYNEQFF
TRBJ2-3 | TRBV19 | CASSIPASGITDTQYF
TRBJ1-2 | TRBV29-1 | CSVPNSKDRFNRGIYGYTF
TRBJ2-1 | TRBV6-5 | CASRPGLAGINEQFF
TRBJ2-1 | TRBV7-9 | CASSRELFSYNEQFF
TRBJ1-2 | TRBV30 | CAWSVRRQGENGYTF
TRBJ2-3 | TRBV11-3 | CASSLAAGTDTQYF
TRBJ2-7 | TRBV28 | CASPSGAYEQYF
TRBJ2-7 | TRBV15 | CATSRDPAYERYF
TRBJ2-3 | TRBV2 | CASRYGTNTDTQYF
TRBJ2-7 | TRBV11-2 | CASSLERTGLAEQYF
TRBJ2-1 | TRBV11-3 | CASSLVVSSGNEQFF
TRBJ1-2 | TRBV27 | CATLGQGDYGYTF
TRBJ2-1 | TRBV5-8 | CASSLYGSGRGYEQFF
TRBJ2-3 | TRBV27 | CASSLYAGSDTQYF
TRBJ2-7 | TRBV27 | CASSLSMRGLVGSYEQYF
TRBJ2-7 | TRBV6-5 | CASSYGGFYEQYF
TRBJ1-5 | TRBV5-1 | CASSSKTVVGKQPQHF
TRBJ2-7 | TRBV25-1 | CASSESVAGGYEQYF
TRBJ2-2 | TRBV30 | CAWSDPQGAGELFF
TRBJ2-2 | TRBV5-1 | CASGGGNTGELFF
TRBJ1-3 | TRBV19 | CASSPSPAGNTIYF
TRBJ2-1 | TRBV7-3 | CASSLKSGTSGRLGFNEQFF
TRBJ1-1 | TRBV14 | CASSQGGWDTEAFF
TRBJ2-7 | TRBV19 | CASSITGTSYEQYF
TRBJ2-2 | TRBV28 | CASQGPGGKAGELFF